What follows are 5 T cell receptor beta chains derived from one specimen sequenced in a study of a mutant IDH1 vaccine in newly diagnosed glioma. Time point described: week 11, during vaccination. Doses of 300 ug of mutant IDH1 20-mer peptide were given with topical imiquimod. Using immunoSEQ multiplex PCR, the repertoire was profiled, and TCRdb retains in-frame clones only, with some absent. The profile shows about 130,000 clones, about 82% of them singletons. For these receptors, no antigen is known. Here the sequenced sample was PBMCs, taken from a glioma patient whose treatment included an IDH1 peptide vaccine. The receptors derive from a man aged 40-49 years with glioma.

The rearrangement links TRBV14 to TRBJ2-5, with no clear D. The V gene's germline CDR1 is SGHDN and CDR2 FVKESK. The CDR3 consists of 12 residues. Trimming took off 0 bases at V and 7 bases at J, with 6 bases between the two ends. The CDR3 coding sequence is TGTGCCAGCAGCCAAGACTACGGGACCCAGTACTTC. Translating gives CASSQDYGTQYF.

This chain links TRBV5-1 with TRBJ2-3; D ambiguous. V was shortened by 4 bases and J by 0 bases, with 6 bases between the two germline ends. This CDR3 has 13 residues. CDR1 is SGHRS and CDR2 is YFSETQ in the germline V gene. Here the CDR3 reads CASSILSTDTQYF. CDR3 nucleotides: TGCGCCAGCAGCATACTTAGCACAGATACGCAGTATTTT.

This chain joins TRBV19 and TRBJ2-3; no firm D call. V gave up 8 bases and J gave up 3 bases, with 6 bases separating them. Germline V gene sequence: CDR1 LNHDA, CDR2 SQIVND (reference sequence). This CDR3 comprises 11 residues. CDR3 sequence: CASQGTDTQYF. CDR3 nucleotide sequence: TGTGCCAGTCAAGGGACAGATACGCAGTATTTT.

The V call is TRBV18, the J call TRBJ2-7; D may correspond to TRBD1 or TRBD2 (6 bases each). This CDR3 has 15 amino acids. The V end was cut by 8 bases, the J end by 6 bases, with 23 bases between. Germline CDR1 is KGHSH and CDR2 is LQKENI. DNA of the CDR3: TGTGCCAGCGAAGGATCGAAGGGCGAGGGGGGCGAGCAGTACTTC. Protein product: CASEGSKGEGGEQYF.

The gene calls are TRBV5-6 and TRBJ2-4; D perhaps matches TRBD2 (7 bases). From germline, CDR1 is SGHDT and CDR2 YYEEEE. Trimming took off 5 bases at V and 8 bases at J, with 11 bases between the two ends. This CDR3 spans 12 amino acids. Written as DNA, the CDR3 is TGTGCCAGCAGAGGGGGAGGGGACATTCAGTACTTC. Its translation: CASRGGGDIQYF.